These T cell receptor beta chains were read from a single sample in a study of beta chain features in type 1 diabetes. Profiled with immunoSEQ multiplex PCR; TCRdb holds only in-frame clones, not every one. Among under 200,000 clones listed, just over 8% were seen once. The sequencing sample was made of central memory CD4+ T cells from blood. Receptors were obtained from a young woman with type 1 diabetes. The CDR3 runs from the conserved cysteine through the conserved F or W. A D gene is named only where the DNA matches it firmly. A row's size may be missing; if present it is once, few, many or a size class.

d_gene,abundance,j_gene,v_gene,CDR3aa,CDR3nt
TRBD2,-,TRBJ2-1,TRBV27,CASSLTSGIGYEQFF,TGTGCCAGCAGCCTGACTAGCGGGATAGGGTATGAGCAGTTCTTC
TRBD1,-,TRBJ2-7,TRBV28,CASSQGPGTAYEQYF,TGTGCCAGCAGCCAAGGCCCCGGGACAGCTTACGAGCAGTACTTC
TRBD1,few,TRBJ1-2,TRBV27,CASSLRTGDYGYTF,TGTGCCAGCAGTTTGAGGACAGGTGACTATGGCTACACCTTC
-,few,TRBJ2-3,TRBV18,CASSPNQRNTQYF,TGTGCCAGCTCACCAAATCAGCGGAATACGCAGTATTTT
TRBD1,-,TRBJ2-7,TRBV7-2,CASSRDRGTYEQYF,TGTGCCAGCAGCCGGGACAGGGGGACCTACGAGCAGTACTTC
TRBD2,-,TRBJ2-7,TRBV6-4,CASALAGGQYF,TGTGCCAGCGCCCTAGCGGGGGGGCAGTACTTC
-,few,TRBJ2-7,TRBV6-6,CASSRYEQYF,TGTGCCAGCAGCCGCTACGAGCAGTACTTC
-,-,TRBJ1-5,TRBV28,CASSFNGGGQPQHF,TGTGCCAGCAGTTTCAACGGGGGAGGTCAGCCCCAGCATTTT
-,few,TRBJ1-4,TRBV14,CASSLGGAAEKLFF,TGTGCCAGCAGCCTGGGCGGGGCAGCTGAAAAACTGTTTTTT
TRBD2,-,TRBJ2-7,TRBV19,CASSRTSGASSYEQYF,TGTGCCAGTAGTAGAACTAGCGGGGCCAGCTCCTACGAGCAGTACTTC
-,-,TRBJ2-7,TRBV7-2,CASSLGALLEQYF,TGTGCCAGCAGCTTAGGAGCCCTTCTCGAGCAGTACTTC
TRBD1,-,TRBJ2-7,TRBV18,CASSTGTGYEQYF,TGTGCCAGCTCAACCGGGACAGGATACGAGCAGTACTTC
TRBD1,-,TRBJ1-4,TRBV5-6,CASAGTENEKLFF,TGTGCCAGCGCGGGGACAGAGAATGAAAAACTGTTTTTT
TRBD1,few,TRBJ1-2,TRBV27,CASSSPGQGAGGYTF,TGTGCCAGCAGTTCGCCGGGACAGGGGGCGGGGGGCTACACCTTC
-,-,TRBJ2-7,TRBV11-2,CASSLEGRGTGEQYF,TGTGCCAGCAGCTTAGAAGGCAGGGGTACGGGCGAGCAGTACTTC
TRBD1,few,TRBJ2-3,TRBV11-3,CASSVGGPDTQYF,TGTGCCAGCAGCGTAGGGGGCCCAGATACGCAGTATTTT
-,few,TRBJ2-5,TRBV11-2,CASSQSNRDGTQYF,TGCGCCAGCAGCCAATCCAACAGGGACGGGACCCAGTACTTC
TRBD1,-,TRBJ1-2,TRBV10-1,CASSATGGAYGYTF,TGCGCCAGCAGCGCTACAGGGGGGGCATATGGCTACACCTTC
TRBD2,few,TRBJ2-1,TRBV19,CASSGLAGFYNEQFF,TGTGCCAGTAGCGGACTAGCGGGGTTCTACAATGAGCAGTTCTTC
TRBD1,few,TRBJ1-1,TRBV7-9,CASSSRGLENTEAFF,TGTGCCAGCAGCTCCAGGGGGTTGGAGAACACTGAAGCTTTCTTT
-,few,TRBJ2-7,TRBV9,CASSVDHSSYEQYF,TGTGCCAGCAGCGTAGATCACTCCTCCTACGAGCAGTACTTC
-,-,TRBJ2-5,TRBV18,CASSPGRDTETQYF,TGTGCCAGCTCACCCGGTCGGGACACGGAGACCCAGTACTTC
-,few,TRBJ1-3,TRBV6-5,CASSLRWSSGNTIYF,TGTGCCAGCAGCCTCCGGTGGAGCTCTGGAAACACCATATATTTT
TRBD1,-,TRBJ2-1,TRBV30,CAWIKTGGDFNEQFF,TGTGCCTGGATAAAAACAGGGGGCGATTTTAATGAGCAGTTCTTC
TRBD1,few,TRBJ2-7,TRBV7-2,CASSSTGDYEQYF,TGTGCCAGCAGCTCTACAGGGGACTACGAGCAGTACTTC
-,-,TRBJ2-5,TRBV7-9,CASTRGRTTRPETQYF,TGTGCCAGCACCAGAGGACGGACTACACGCCCAGAGACCCAGTACTTC
-,many,TRBJ2-1,TRBV29-1,CSVGPPRYNEQFF,TGCAGCGTTGGACCACCCAGGTACAATGAGCAGTTCTTC